One sample yielded the 19 T cell receptor beta chains listed below, sequenced in a study of blood T cells in healthy people across ages. The authors ran a second PCR of about 7 to 11 cycles using a sample-barcoded 5' primer and a J-beta primer mix. TCRdb redid the calling of the 5' RACE reads with MiXCR, one entry per CDR3 protein. The profile shows hundreds of thousands of distinct CDR3 sequences, 40% to 50% of them singletons. The sequenced material came from blood. These receptor sequences come from a man in his 60s in good health.

This chain uses TRBV20-1 with TRBJ2-1, with D perhaps matching TRBD1 or TRBD2 (6 bases each). This CDR3 has 15 residues. Trimming pared 0 bases from V and 5 bases from J, leaving 14 bases between. The germline V gene has CDR1 DFQATT and CDR2 SNEGSKA (reference sequence). CDR3 DNA sequence: TGCAGTGCTAGAGATAGGGGGGTAGGGAACAATGAGCAGTTCTTC. Translated: CSARDRGVGNNEQFF.

This clonotype was observed a handful of times. J is TRBJ1-4 and V is TRBV12-3 or TRBV12-4; D is perhaps TRBD1 (5 bases). The germline V and J ends were trimmed by 6 bases and 0 bases, with 11 bases remaining between them. CDR3 length: 15 residues. CDR3 DNA: TGTGCCAGCAGCATGGCAGGGTCAACTAATGAAAAACTGTTTTTT. This sequence encodes CASSMAGSTNEKLFF.

This clonotype occurred many times. The V gene is TRBV29-1, the J gene TRBJ2-3; D is ambiguous. The CDR3 is made up of 13 amino acids. Per the germline V gene, CDR1 is SQVTM and CDR2 is ANQGSEA. V gave up 0 bases and J gave up 5 bases, with 9 bases separating them. Here the CDR3 DNA reads TGCAGCGTTGAAGATCTAGTAAAAGATACGCAGTATTTT. Residues: CSVEDLVKDTQYF.

CDR3 sequence (DNA): TGCGCCAGCAGCCGTGGCGCCTCCGGGACAGCTGAAAAACTGTTTTTT. Translation gives CASSRGASGTAEKLFF. The chain links TRBV4-3 to TRBJ1-4; TRBD1 matches at 7 bases. The V gene's germline CDR1 is LGHNA and CDR2 YSLEER. After removal of 4 bases from V and 7 bases from J, the junction contained 12 bases not matched to a gene. The CDR3 spans 16 residues.

This clonotype was detected a few times. The rearrangement joins TRBV13 to TRBJ1-6, with D possibly matching TRBD1 (5 bases). V dropped 1 base and J dropped 10 bases, with 14 bases sitting between them. This CDR3 comprises 15 residues. Germline CDR1 and CDR2: PRHDT and FYEKMQ (reference sequence). The CDR3 DNA reads TGTGCCAGCAGCTTAGCGGTGGCTGCAGGGTCACCCCTCCACTTT. Protein: CASSLAVAAGSPLHF.

The V call is TRBV5-1, the J call TRBJ1-1; a weak D match, TRBD1 (6 bases). V shed 4 bases and J shed 0 bases, with 16 bases lying between them. The CDR3 has 16 residues. The germline V gene encodes CDR1 SGHRS and CDR2 YFSETQ. CDR3 bases: TGCGCCAGCAGCCACGGGGGGGGCACCCTGAACACTGAAGCTTTCTTT. This gives the protein CASSHGGGTLNTEAFF.

This clonotype came up many times. The chain couples TRBV10-3 to TRBJ2-7, with D unclear. This CDR3 is built from 15 residues. V was pared by 3 bases and J by 0 bases, with 12 bases between. Germline CDR1 and CDR2: ENHRY and SYGVKD. CDR3 region: CAISDYLIVSYEQYF. The CDR3 DNA follows: TGTGCCATCAGTGACTACTTGATAGTCTCCTACGAGCAGTACTTC.

In its sample, this clonotype was seen once. The chain links TRBV4-1 to TRBJ2-1, with 8 nucleotides matching TRBD2. Germline CDR1 MGHRA, CDR2 YSYEKL. This CDR3 comprises 18 residues. The J segment lost 12 bases and the V segment lost 0 bases, leaving 19 bases of the junction unmatched. In DNA, the CDR3 is TGCGCCAGCAGCCAAGATCAAGTCCCGGGGGGGCCTTGGGTCAGGCAGTTCTTC. Residues: CASSQDQVPGGPWVRQFF.

This sequence joins TRBV12-3 or TRBV12-4 and TRBJ2-1, with a tentative D call TRBD1 (5 bases). V was trimmed by 5 bases and J by 4 bases, leaving 15 bases between them. This CDR3 comprises 15 residues. The CDR3 nucleotides are TGTGCCAGCAGTACAGTAGGGGTACGGTACAATGAGCAGTTCTTC. Its protein product is CASSTVGVRYNEQFF.

This clonotype was detected a few times. The genes are TRBV2 and TRBJ2-2; D is ambiguous. The V gene lost 6 bases and the J gene lost 4 bases, with 9 bases spanning the gap. CDR3 length: 13 residues. CDR1 SNHLY and CDR2 FYNNEI come from the germline V gene. CDR3 coding DNA: TGTGCCAGCAGGAGTGGCTCCACCGGGGAGCTGTTTTTT. It yields the protein CASRSGSTGELFF.

This clonotype was observed a single time. V gene TRBV4-1 combines with J gene TRBJ2-7, with 8 positions matching TRBD1. V gave up 1 base and J gave up 7 bases; unmatched junction bases: 15. Per germline, CDR1 MGHRA and CDR2 YSYEKL. The CDR3 contains 17 residues. CDR3 in DNA: TGCGCCAGCAGCCAAGGTGACAAGGACAGGGCCTACAATGAGCAGTACTTC. Amino acid sequence: CASSQGDKDRAYNEQYF.

The rearrangement joins TRBV6-6 to TRBJ1-4; D perhaps matches TRBD1 (5 bases). The CDR3 contains 16 residues. Germline CDR1 and CDR2: MNHNY and SVGAGI (reference sequence). The V end lost 2 bases, the J end lost 4 bases, and 14 bases lay between the germline ends. This CDR3 is CASSYDSWFDNEKLFF. CDR3 in DNA: TGTGCCAGCAGTTACGACAGCTGGTTTGATAATGAAAAACTGTTTTTT.

J is TRBJ2-5 and V is TRBV3-1; tentatively, D is TRBD1 (6 bases). The V end was cut by 4 bases, the J end by 5 bases, with 14 bases between. Germline V gene sequence: CDR1 LGHDT, CDR2 YNNKEL (reference sequence). The CDR3 totals 14 residues. The CDR3 DNA is TGTGCCAGCAGCCCAGGACAGATGACGGAGACCCAGTACTTC. Translated, it gives CASSPGQMTETQYF.

This rearrangement joins TRBV14 to TRBJ2-1; TRBD2 matches 15 bases. CDR1 and CDR2 (germline): SGHDN, FVKESK. There are 21 residues in the CDR3. Unmatched junction bases numbered 13, after V lost 0 bases and J lost 4 bases. The CDR3 DNA is TGTGCCAGCAGCCAAGATTGGGGACTAGCGGGGGGTCCCATCGGATACAATGAGCAGTTCTTC. Translating gives CASSQDWGLAGGPIGYNEQFF.

In regard to this clonotype: A much bigger clone sits one base away, suggesting this may be a read error. The chain employs TRBV5-1 and TRBJ2-2; no clear D. Per the germline V gene, CDR1 is SGHRS and CDR2 is YFSETQ. This CDR3 comprises 17 residues. The CDR3: CSSKLTVGRPNTGELFF. The DNA for the CDR3 is TGCTCCAGCAAATTGACGGTTGGCAGACCGAACACCGGGGAGCTGTTTTTT.

The chain combines TRBV6-2 or TRBV6-3 with TRBJ2-1; TRBD2 matches at 7 bases. With V trimmed by 11 bases and J by 8 bases, 9 bases remained unmatched. The germline V gene has CDR1 MNHEY and CDR2 SVGEGT. The CDR3 is made up of 12 amino acids. Here the CDR3 reads CASWGGVHEQFF. The CDR3 DNA follows: TGTGCCTCCTGGGGAGGGGTTCATGAGCAGTTCTTC.

This clonotype was counted only a few times. The V gene is TRBV20-1, the J gene TRBJ2-3, with D uncertain. Trimming took off 4 bases at V and 6 bases at J, with 11 bases between the two ends. CDR1 and CDR2 from the germline V gene are DFQATT and SNEGSKA (reference sequence). The CDR3 has 12 amino acids. The CDR3 DNA reads TGCAGTGCTACCCAAATGGGGGATACGCAGTATTTT. Protein product: CSATQMGDTQYF.

The table lists this clonotype with a few counts. The V and J genes are TRBV6-2 or TRBV6-3 and TRBJ1-1; no clear D gene. Germline V CDR1 and CDR2: MNHEY, SVGEGT. CDR3 length: 14 residues. V dropped 5 bases and J dropped 0 bases, with 10 bases sitting between them. Here the CDR3 DNA reads TGTGCCAGCAGTCGCGGGATGTTGAACACTGAAGCTTTCTTT. This translates into CASSRGMLNTEAFF.

This chain links TRBV15 with TRBJ2-1; D possibly corresponds to TRBD1 (6 bases). Deletions cut 0 bases from V and 9 bases from J, with 12 bases between. CDR1 is LNHNV, CDR2 YYDKDF, per germline (reference sequence). There are 14 residues in the CDR3. The chain's CDR3 is CATSREAQGTEQFF. CDR3 bases: TGTGCCACCAGCAGAGAGGCGCAGGGGACTGAGCAGTTCTTC.